This T cell receptor beta chain came from a study of blood T cell repertoires in COVID-19. The overall study: COVID-19 samples from acute and convalescent phases originated in the United States, Italy and Spain. PBMCs, B-cell-depleted T cells, or T cells were the source of the cDNA or gDNA that made up the material.

Libraries were prepared by immunoSEQ multiplex PCR; TCRdb keeps only in-frame clonotypes and omits some of them. The sample records 250,000 or so clones, around 86% being singletons. This clone was seen just once. The sample consisted of peripheral blood. The sequence derives from a woman in her seventies with active or convalescent COVID-19.

The CDR3: CASSQDPGVWGYTF. The CDR3 region has the DNA TGTGCCAGCAGCCAAGATCCGGGGGTATGGGGCTACACCTTC. V usage is TRBV3-1 (or the pseudogene TRBV3-2) and J usage is TRBJ1-2; tentative D call: TRBD1 (5 bases). V lost 0 bases and J 8 bases, leaving 13 bases between the germline ends. The CDR3 consists of 14 residues. Germline loops: CDR1 LGHDT, CDR2 YNNKEL (reference sequence).